Reported below is one T cell receptor (beta chain). Among Cohort 3 donors, those recovered had two negative PCRs, clearance, or symptom resolution. The data stem from a study of blood T cell repertoires in COVID-19. TCRdb's table, derived via immunoSEQ multiplex PCR, lists solely in-frame clones and lacks some. The sample carries fewer than 350,000 clones, around nine tenths recorded once. Sample: PBMCs or T cells enriched from blood (not recorded which). This clonotype originated in a woman between 40 and 55 years old who had recovered from COVID-19.

CDR3: CASSPLRQGANSNQPQHF. The CDR3 DNA follows: TGTGCCAGCTCACCTCTAAGACAGGGGGCAAATAGCAATCAGCCCCAGCATTTT. The rearrangement joins TRBV18 to TRBJ1-5; 10 bases align to TRBD1. With V trimmed by 3 bases and J by 0 bases, 8 bases remained unmatched. The germline CDR1 and CDR2 sequences are KGHSH and LQKENI. The CDR3 contains 18 residues.